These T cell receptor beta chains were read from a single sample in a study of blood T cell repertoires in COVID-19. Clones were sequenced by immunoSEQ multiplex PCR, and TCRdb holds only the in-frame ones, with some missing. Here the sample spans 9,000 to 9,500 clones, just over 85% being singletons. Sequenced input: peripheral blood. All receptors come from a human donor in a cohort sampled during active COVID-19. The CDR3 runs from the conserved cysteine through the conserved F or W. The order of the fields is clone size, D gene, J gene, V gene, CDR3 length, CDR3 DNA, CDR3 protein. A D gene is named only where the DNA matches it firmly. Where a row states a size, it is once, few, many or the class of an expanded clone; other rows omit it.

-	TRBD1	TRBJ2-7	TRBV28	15	TGTGCCAGCAGTTTCGCCGGGACAGGTGCCTACGAGCAGTACTTC	CASSFAGTGAYEQYF
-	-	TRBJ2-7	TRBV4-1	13	TGCGCCAGCAGCCATGGTCCAGACTACGAGCAGTACTTC	CASSHGPDYEQYF
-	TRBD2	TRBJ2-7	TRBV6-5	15	TGTGCCAGCAGTTCCCGACTAGCGGGAGCTCGCGAGCAGTACTTC	CASSSRLAGAREQYF
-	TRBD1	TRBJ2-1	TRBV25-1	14	TGTGCCAGCAGTGTGGGACAGTCGTACAATGAGCAGTTCTTC	CASSVGQSYNEQFF
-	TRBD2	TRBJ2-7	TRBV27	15	TGTGCCAGCCGGGGGACTAGCGGGTCCATCTACGAGCAGTACTTC	CASRGTSGSIYEQYF
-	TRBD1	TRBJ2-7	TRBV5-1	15	TGCGCCAGCAGCCTCCGTGGGACAGTCTCCTACGAGCAGTACTTC	CASSLRGTVSYEQYF
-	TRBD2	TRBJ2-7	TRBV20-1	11	TGCAGTGCCACGGGAGGGGGCGAGCAGTACTTC	CSATGGGEQYF
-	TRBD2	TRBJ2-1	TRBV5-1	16	TGCGCCAGCAGCTTGGGGGGACTAGCGGGAGGGAATGAGCAGTTCTTC	CASSLGGLAGGNEQFF
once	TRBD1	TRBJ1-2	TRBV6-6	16	TGTGCCAGCAGTTACGTGGGACAGGCTATCTCCTATGGCTACACCTTC	CASSYVGQAISYGYTF
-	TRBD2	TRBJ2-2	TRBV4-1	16	TGCGCCAGCAGCCAAGATCGCGGGGGGAGGGCCGGGGAGCTGTTTTTT	CASSQDRGGRAGELFF
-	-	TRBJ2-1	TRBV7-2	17	TGTGCCAGCAGCCCCGCCATAATGTGGCGGGACTACAATGAGCAGTTCTTC	CASSPAIMWRDYNEQFF
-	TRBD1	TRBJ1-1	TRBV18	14	TGTGCCAGCTCAGAGGGACAGAGTGGTACTGAAGCTTTCTTT	CASSEGQSGTEAFF
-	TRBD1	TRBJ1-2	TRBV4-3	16	TGCGCCAGCAGCCAAGACGCTGTGGGGACAGGGGATGGCTACACCTTC	CASSQDAVGTGDGYTF
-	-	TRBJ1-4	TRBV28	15	TGTGCCAGCAGTTTGATGACAGGAGGCTATGAAAAACTGTTTTTT	CASSLMTGGYEKLFF
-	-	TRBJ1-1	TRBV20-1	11	TGCAGACTGATGCTGAACACTGAAGCTTTCTTT	CRLMLNTEAFF
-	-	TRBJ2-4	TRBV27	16	-	CASSFLAGGAKNIQYF
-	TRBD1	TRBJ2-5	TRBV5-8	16	TGTGCCAGCAGCGGAGGGACAGGGGTTAACGCCGAGACCCAGTACTTC	CASSGGTGVNAETQYF
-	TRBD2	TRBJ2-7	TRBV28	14	TGTGCCAGCAGTCTAGCGGGACTAGTTAACGAGCAGTACTTC	CASSLAGLVNEQYF
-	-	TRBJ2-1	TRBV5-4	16	TGTGCCAGCAGCTTTGTGGCGGCCAGCTCCTACAATGAGCAGTTCTTC	CASSFVAASSYNEQFF
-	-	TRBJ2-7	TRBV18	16	TGTGCCAGCTCACCACTGGGAGCTGATTCCACCTACGAGCAGTACTTC	CASSPLGADSTYEQYF
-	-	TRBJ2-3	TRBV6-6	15	TGTGCCAGCACCGTCTTACTATCAGGCACAGATACGCAGTATTTT	CASTVLLSGTDTQYF
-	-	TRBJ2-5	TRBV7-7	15	TGTGCTAGCAGCCGGACTGTCGAGGTCGGAGAGACCCAGTACTTC	CASSRTVEVGETQYF
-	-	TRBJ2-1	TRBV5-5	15	TGTGCCAGCAGCTTAGAGGCCCTCCCTACCAATGAGCAGTTCTTC	CASSLEALPTNEQFF
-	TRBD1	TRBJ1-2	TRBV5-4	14	TGTGCCAGCAGCCCGGACAGGGGAGTGCATGGCTACACCTTC	CASSPDRGVHGYTF
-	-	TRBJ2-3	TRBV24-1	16	TGTGCCACCAGTGACCCCGGACTACCGAGAACAGATACGCAGTATTTT	CATSDPGLPRTDTQYF
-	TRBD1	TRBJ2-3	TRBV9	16	TGTGCCAGCAGCGGAGAGACAGGGGCTAGCACAGATACGCAGTATTTT	CASSGETGASTDTQYF
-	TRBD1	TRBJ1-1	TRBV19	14	TGTGCCAGTAGTGTGGGACAGGCGAACACTGAAGCTTTCTTT	CASSVGQANTEAFF
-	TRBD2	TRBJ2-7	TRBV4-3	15	TGCGCCAGCAGCTTGGACTGGCGGGAGAGGTACGAGCAGTACTTC	CASSLDWRERYEQYF
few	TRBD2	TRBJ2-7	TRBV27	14	TGTGCCAGCAGTTTAGGGACTAGCGGCTACGAGCAGTACTTC	CASSLGTSGYEQYF
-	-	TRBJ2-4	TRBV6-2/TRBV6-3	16	TGTGCCAGCAGTTACAGGGGGAGAGGAGCCAAAAACATTCAGTACTTC	CASSYRGRGAKNIQYF
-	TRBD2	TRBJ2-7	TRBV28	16	TGTGCCAGCAGTCAAATAACTAGCGGGAGGGCCTACGAGCAGTACTTC	CASSQITSGRAYEQYF
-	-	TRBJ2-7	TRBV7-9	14	TGTGCCAGCAGCTATACAGGGAGCTCCTACGAGCAGTACTTC	CASSYTGSSYEQYF
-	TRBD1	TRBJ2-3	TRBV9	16	TGTGCCAGCAGCCCCCCAGGGGGAGCGGCCACAGATACGCAGTATTTT	CASSPPGGAATDTQYF